This TCR beta chain was observed in a study of T cell responses to AZD1222 COVID-19 vaccine. Study-wide findings and caveats: Targets within unmutated variant regions were reportedly found for nearly half of spike-specific TCRs. Spike-wide coverage was observed for vaccine-associated CD4 TCRs, with dominant responses at 160-218 and 743-854.

This CDR3 comprises 12 residues. Germline-derived CDR1 and CDR2 are SQVTM and ANQGSEA. V shed 6 bases and J shed 0 bases, with 9 bases lying between them. Turning to this clone: Its antigen is still unknown. The sample contains more than one DNA sequence encoding this CDR3.

The table came from immunoSEQ multiplex PCR; TCRdb's copy has only in-frame clones and leaves some out. The data contain tens of thousands of clones, just over 85% of them seen just once; the ten biggest clones take up 10% to 13%. The rearrangement links TRBV29-1 to TRBJ2-7; no firm D call. The TCR sequence derives from an adult in good health. Material: peripheral blood, obtained on day 0 of MenACWY control vaccination. This chain's CDR3 is CSVRGFSYEQYF. The CDR3 DNA reads TGCAGCGTCCGAGGTTTCTCCTACGAGCAGTACTTC.